The 30 T cell receptor beta chains below come from one sample, sequenced in a study of blood T cells in healthy people across ages. A J-beta primer mix and a sample-barcoded 5' primer were used in a second PCR of roughly 6 to 11 cycles. TCRdb ran MiXCR on the 5' RACE reads and lists one entry per CDR3 protein. The sample includes under 2 million distinct CDR3 sequences, around 35% of them seen just once. Sequences were obtained from blood. These receptors originate from a woman aged 25 to 39 in good health.

The chain couples TRBV7-9 to TRBJ2-7; the D is unclear. This CDR3 has 14 amino acids. The germline V and J ends were trimmed by 4 bases and 4 bases, with 14 bases remaining between them. The germline V gene encodes CDR1 SEHNR and CDR2 FQNEAQ (reference sequence). For the CDR3, the DNA is TGTGCCAGCAGCTCCTTCGGGCAAAGTTACGAGCAGTACTTC. It codes for CASSSFGQSYEQYF.

This chain uses TRBV6-1 with TRBJ1-2; 7 nucleotides align to TRBD1. This CDR3 spans 16 amino acids. With V trimmed by 6 bases and J by 7 bases, 17 bases remained unmatched. CDR1 is MNHNS, CDR2 SASEGT, per germline. The CDR3 reads CASSAFSGTDSGGYTF. The CDR3 DNA reads as TGTGCCAGCAGCGCCTTCTCCGGGACAGATTCTGGTGGCTACACCTTC.

The chain employs TRBV6-5 and TRBJ1-2, with D hard to call. This CDR3 has 13 residues. Trimming stripped 2 bases from V and 4 bases from J, with 8 bases between. Germline assignment: CDR1 MNHEY and CDR2 SVGAGI. CDR3 amino acids: CASSYVGSYGYTF. The CDR3 coding sequence is TGTGCCAGCAGTTACGTGGGGAGCTATGGCTACACCTTC.

The V gene is TRBV4-1, the J gene TRBJ1-5; D may be TRBD1 (5 bases). Germline CDR1 reads MGHRA; CDR2 reads YSYEKL. The V end was cut by 1 base, the J end by 9 bases, with 10 bases between. The CDR3 is 13 residues long. The CDR3: CASSQGPRAPQHF. The CDR3 nucleotides read TGCGCCAGCAGCCAAGGTCCCAGGGCGCCCCAGCATTTT.

Only a few counts were recorded for this clonotype. The gene calls are TRBV7-9 and TRBJ2-5; perhaps D is TRBD1 or TRBD2 (6 bases each). Judging by the DNA end, TRBJ2-7 fits better; the J call may be wrong. This CDR3 has 13 amino acids. CDR1 is SEHNR and CDR2 is FQNEAQ in the germline V gene (reference sequence). DNA for the CDR3: TGTGCCAGCAGCTCATATTCGGGGGCCGAGCAGTACTTC. Translation: CASSSYSGAEQYF.

This clonotype has a count of ten or more. The chain employs TRBV10-3 and TRBJ2-7; the D call may be TRBD1 or TRBD2 (7 bases each). The CDR3 has 14 residues. V lost 3 bases to trimming and J lost 5 bases, with 14 bases between them. The germline gives CDR1 ENHRY, CDR2 SYGVKD. The CDR3 sequence is CAISEYAGGDEQYF. For the CDR3, the DNA is TGTGCCATCAGTGAATACGCAGGGGGGGACGAGCAGTACTTC.

About this clonotype itself: A single base separates this from a much larger clone, so it may be a read error. The CDR3 loop is CSVLAGSSYVQYF. The CDR3 DNA reads TGCAGCGTACTAGCGGGTAGCTCCTACGTGCAGTACTTC. The genes are TRBV29-1 and TRBJ2-7, with 9 bases lining up with TRBD2. CDR3 length: 13 residues. The germline V gene encodes CDR1 SQVTM and CDR2 ANQGSEA.

With regard to this clonotype: This could be a read error, since a much larger clone is one nucleotide away. This chain uses TRBV7-3 with TRBJ2-2, with a weak D call TRBD2 (6 bases). Per the germline V gene, CDR1 is SGHTA and CDR2 is FQGTGA. This CDR3 has 13 residues. The CDR3 DNA reads as TGTGCCAGCAGCTTAGGGGCAACCGGGGGGCTGTTTTTT. Protein sequence: CASSLGATGGLFF.

In its sample, this clonotype was seen a few times. The chain has TRBV21-1 and TRBJ1-5. TRBV21-1 is shown as a pseudogene. The CDR3 is made up of 16 amino acids. The CDR3 nucleotides read TGTGCCAGCAGCAAACGAGGTACAGTGGGCAATCAGCCCCAGCATTTT. It codes for CASSKRGTVGNQPQHF.

The chain employs TRBV6-1 and TRBJ2-4, with D perhaps matching TRBD2 (6 bases). V was cut by 4 bases and J by 0 bases, with 22 bases left in between. The length of the CDR3 is 19 residues. Germline CDR1 and CDR2: MNHNS and SASEGT. In DNA, the CDR3 is TGTGCCAGCAGTGCCCAAGGCGGGGACCGATCGCTAGCCAAAAACATTCAGTACTTC. It is translated as CASSAQGGDRSLAKNIQYF.

V gene TRBV6-2 or TRBV6-3 combines with J gene TRBJ1-5; no clear D. V lost 7 bases, J lost 2 bases, and 12 bases lay in between. The CDR3 runs 14 residues. Germline V lookup: CDR1 MNHEY, CDR2 SVGEGT. CDR3 region: CASTALEGNQPQHF. The CDR3 DNA reads as TGTGCCAGCACCGCTCTGGAAGGCAATCAGCCCCAGCATTTT.

The sample holds a few counts of this clonotype. The CDR3 DNA reads as TGTGCCAGCAGCTTTGGAATAGCCCATGGTGAGCAGTTCTTC. Translated, it gives CASSFGIAHGEQFF. The V and J genes are TRBV11-2 and TRBJ2-1, with unresolved D. Trimming shortened V by 3 bases and J by 9 bases, and 15 bases separated the two germline ends. Germline V CDR1 and CDR2: SGHAT, FQNNGV. The length of the CDR3 is 14 residues. Complete variable domain (other parts from reference TRBV11-2 and TRBJ2-1): EAGVAQSPRYKIIEKRQSVAFWCNPISGHATLYWYQQILGQGPKLLIQFQNNGVVDDSQLPKDRFSAERLKGVDSTLKIQPAKLEDSAVYLCASSFGIAHGEQFFGPGTRLTVL.

The chain recombines TRBV20-1 with TRBJ2-2; no definite D call. V was cut by 2 bases and J by 1 base, with 8 bases left in between. Germline V CDR1 and CDR2: DFQATT, SNEGSKA (reference sequence). The CDR3 has 14 amino acids. CDR3 sequence: CSARRARNTGELFF. In nucleotides, the CDR3 is TGCAGTGCTAGAAGGGCTAGGAACACCGGGGAGCTGTTTTTT.

A few counts support this clonotype. This may arise from a read error, as a much more abundant clone is one base away. The chain combines TRBV10-3 with TRBJ2-3; 8 positions agree with TRBD2. CDR3 length: 14 amino acids. CDR1 ENHRY and CDR2 SYGVKD come from the germline V gene. The CDR3 sequence: CTIRQAGGTDTQYF. CDR3 DNA: TGTACCATCAGGCAAGCGGGGGGCACAGATACGCAGTATTTT.

This clonotype was counted only a few times. At one boundary the junction diverges from the germline segment, which might be a read error. The V call is TRBV5-5, the J call TRBJ2-3; no clear D gene. CDR3 length: 9 amino acids. Germline CDR1 and CDR2: SGHKS and YYEKEE (reference sequence). CDR3 nucleotides: TGTGCCGGCAGCCCCAAAGAGTATTTT. Its protein product is CAGSPKEYF.

The chain joins TRBV4-1 to TRBJ2-7, with no clear D. Trimming removed 3 bases from V and 2 bases from J, with 11 bases in between. Germline lookup yields CDR1 MGHRA and CDR2 YSYEKL. This CDR3 has 14 amino acids. Written as DNA, the CDR3 is TGCGCCAGCAGCCAGGACCCGACTGCCTACGAGCAGTACTTC. Protein sequence: CASSQDPTAYEQYF.

This clonotype showed up just a few times. The rearrangement links TRBV2 to TRBJ2-3; D not certain. Germline loops: CDR1 SNHLY, CDR2 FYNNEI. Trimming took 7 bases from V and 1 from J, leaving 12 bases between them. The CDR3 contains 14 residues. The CDR3 sequence is CASTTLLGTDTQYF. CDR3 coding DNA: TGTGCCAGCACTACTCTCCTGGGCACAGATACGCAGTATTTT. Full variable domain (remainder filled in from reference TRBV2 and TRBJ2-3): EPEVTQTPSHQVTQMGQEVILRCVPISNHLYFYWYRQILGQKVEFLVSFYNNEISEKSEIFDDQFSVERPDGSNFTLKIRSTKLEDSAMYFCASTTLLGTDTQYFGPGTRLTVL.

This clonotype was observed many times. The chain combines TRBV29-1 with TRBJ1-5; 7 bases align to TRBD1. CDR3 size: 14 residues. CDR1 and CDR2 from the germline V gene are SQVTM and ANQGSEA. The V and J ends lost 5 bases and 5 bases, in that order; junction bases with no gene match: 9. The CDR3 region is CSVTKGTAYQPQHF. Here the CDR3 DNA reads TGCAGCGTTACTAAAGGGACAGCTTATCAGCCCCAGCATTTT.

The chain joins TRBV28 to TRBJ2-1, with D unresolved. The germline CDR1 and CDR2 sequences are MDHEN and SYDVKM. This CDR3 region has 13 residues. V was trimmed by 8 bases and J by 3 bases, leaving 11 bases between them. CDR3: CASGPYLYNEQFF. The DNA of the CDR3 is TGTGCCAGCGGGCCCTACCTCTACAATGAGCAGTTCTTC.

This clonotype has more than one count but fewer than ten. The chain employs TRBV5-4 and TRBJ2-3, with 7 bases that match TRBD2. The CDR3 length is 16 residues. Germline V gene lookup returns CDR1 SGHNT and CDR2 YYREEE (reference sequence). Unmatched junction bases numbered 13, after V lost 7 bases and J lost 2 bases. CDR3 DNA sequence: TGTGCCAGCTCCCGAAAGCGGGAAACGATCACAGATACGCAGTATTTT. Amino acids: CASSRKRETITDTQYF.

Only a few counts were recorded for this clonotype. The chain joins TRBV7-2 to TRBJ1-1; tentative D call: TRBD1 (6 bases). Trimming cost V 4 bases and J 7 bases, with 13 bases left between them. CDR3 length: 13 residues. The germline CDR1 and CDR2 sequences are SGHTA and FQGNSA. CDR3 protein: CASSSRGRVEAFF. The CDR3 bases are TGTGCCAGCAGCTCTAGGGGGAGGGTTGAAGCTTTCTTT.

This rearrangement joins TRBV2 to TRBJ1-1; D remains ambiguous. The CDR3 totals 13 residues. Germline V gives CDR1 SNHLY, CDR2 FYNNEI. Trimming cost V 8 bases and J 4 bases, with 14 bases left between them. The CDR3 spells CASEVLKGTEAFF. The CDR3 nucleotides read TGTGCCAGCGAAGTCCTAAAGGGCACTGAAGCTTTCTTT.

V usage is TRBV7-2 and J usage is TRBJ2-3; D not certain. Germline CDR1 reads SGHTA; CDR2 reads FQGNSA. The CDR3 is 14 residues long. With 5 bases removed from V and 5 bases from J, the gap between germline ends came to 14 bases. CDR3 DNA: TGTGCCAGCAGCCCATCGGGCCCTAAAGATACGCAGTATTTT. Its translation is CASSPSGPKDTQYF.

This clonotype was seen a few times. The rearrangement joins TRBV29-1 to TRBJ1-5; perhaps TRBD1 as D (5 bases). This CDR3 is built from 15 residues. Germline CDR1 reads SQVTM; CDR2 reads ANQGSEA. Deletions cut 6 bases from V and 0 bases from J, with 15 bases between. CDR3 DNA sequence: TGCAGCGTCGGAATTGGTGGGGGTAGCAATCAGCCCCAGCATTTT. Its protein is CSVGIGGGSNQPQHF.

The chain couples TRBV24-1 to TRBJ1-2, with 7 bases identical to TRBD1. V lost 5 bases, J lost 8 bases, and 16 bases stayed unmatched. CDR1 and CDR2 from the germline V gene are KGHDR and SFDVKD. This CDR3 comprises 16 residues. In DNA, the CDR3 is TGTGCCACCAGTGCCAGAAACCGGGACAGCGAGGGCGGCTACACCTTC. Translated: CATSARNRDSEGGYTF.

This chain connects TRBV18 to TRBJ2-7, with D tentatively TRBD2 (5 bases). The CDR3 loop spans 15 amino acids. Germline V gives CDR1 KGHSH, CDR2 LQKENI. Trimming pared 4 bases from V and 6 bases from J, leaving 19 bases between. CDR3 sequence reads: CASSLNRTPRSEQYF. The CDR3 DNA follows: TGTGCCAGCTCACTGAACCGGACTCCACGGAGCGAGCAGTACTTC.

This clonotype was observed a handful of times. V usage is TRBV7-2 and J usage is TRBJ2-7, with D possibly TRBD2 on 5 matching bases. V shed 1 base and J shed 6 bases, with 13 bases lying between them. Per the germline V gene, CDR1 is SGHTA and CDR2 is FQGNSA. The CDR3 runs 14 residues. The CDR3, as DNA: TGTGCCAGCAGCTTAGAACGGACTGGCCTCGAGCAGTACTTC. This gives the protein CASSLERTGLEQYF.

The V and J genes are TRBV3-1 and TRBJ2-7; D remains ambiguous. Germline assignment: CDR1 LGHDT and CDR2 YNNKEL (reference sequence). The CDR3 is 14 amino acids. V lost 3 bases to trimming and J lost 2 bases, with 11 bases between them. CDR3 in amino acids: CASSHQTVTYEQYF. CDR3 DNA sequence: TGTGCCAGCAGCCACCAGACGGTAACCTACGAGCAGTACTTC.

J is TRBJ1-1 and V is TRBV3-1; D remains unclear. Per the germline V gene, CDR1 is LGHDT and CDR2 is YNNKEL (reference sequence). The CDR3 loop spans 13 amino acids. V gave up 4 bases and J gave up 6 bases, with 12 bases separating them. The CDR3 region is CASSPGGGPEAFF. The CDR3 DNA follows: TGTGCCAGCAGCCCTGGAGGTGGGCCTGAAGCTTTCTTT.

The gene calls are TRBV3-1 and TRBJ2-7; 12 bases fit TRBD2. Per germline, CDR1 LGHDT and CDR2 YNNKEL (reference sequence). V lost 7 bases to trimming and J lost 8 bases; unmatched junction nucleotides: 18. This CDR3 is 17 amino acids long. CDR3 protein: CASNHGLAGGTAGKQYF. CDR3 bases: TGTGCCAGCAACCACGGTCTAGCGGGGGGGACCGCCGGAAAGCAGTACTTC.